Shown below are 27 T cell receptor beta chains from a single sample sequenced in a study of T cell responses to AZD1222 COVID-19 vaccine. Produced via immunoSEQ multiplex PCR; TCRdb's table is partial and in-frame only. Seen here are under 170,000 clones, 92% observed once, and the top ten hold more than 3%. The sample here was peripheral blood, taken 28 days after the second AZD1222 dose. Every receptor here comes from an adult who received the AZD1222 COVID-19 vaccine.

The rearrangement uses TRBV24-1 and TRBJ1-2; D may be TRBD1 (5 bases). Between the trimmed V and J ends, which lost 2 bases and 8 bases, there was a span of 5 bases. The germline gives CDR1 KGHDR, CDR2 SFDVKD. The CDR3 is made up of 11 amino acids. The CDR3 coding sequence is TGTGCCACCAGTGATTCAGGGGGCTACACCTTC. The encoded protein is CATSDSGGYTF.

This chain connects TRBV19 to TRBJ1-6; D possibly corresponds to TRBD1 (6 bases). The V end lost 6 bases, the J end lost 7 bases, and 19 bases lay between the germline ends. This CDR3 contains 16 residues. Germline V gene data show CDR1 as LNHDA and CDR2 as SQIVND (reference sequence). DNA for the CDR3: TGTGCCAGTAGACCGGACAGCAACTTTGTAAATTCACCCCTCCACTTT. Its translation is CASRPDSNFVNSPLHF.

The rearrangement joins TRBV5-1 to TRBJ1-2, with TRBD1 as a possible D gene (5 bases). CDR1 is SGHRS and CDR2 is YFSETQ in the germline V gene. This CDR3 is built from 14 residues. The V end was cut by 0 bases, the J end by 3 bases, with 9 bases between. The CDR3 loop is CASSLAPGDYGYTF. Written as DNA, the CDR3 is TGCGCCAGCAGCTTGGCCCCGGGGGACTATGGCTACACCTTC.

The CDR3 sequence: CASSQAPGQAFYEQYF. The CDR3 DNA reads as TGTGCCAGCAGCCAAGCGCCGGGACAGGCTTTCTACGAGCAGTACTTC. This chain connects TRBV3-1 (or the pseudogene TRBV3-2) to TRBJ2-7; 8 bases fit TRBD1. This CDR3 comprises 16 residues. Germline V gives CDR1 LGHDT, CDR2 YNNKEL (reference sequence). V was pared by 1 base and J by 3 bases, with 8 bases of the junction left unmatched.

V and J are TRBV5-1 and TRBJ2-1; 14 bases match TRBD2. The CDR3 spans 17 residues. The V gene's germline CDR1 is SGHRS and CDR2 YFSETQ. Unmatched junction bases numbered 1, after V lost 2 bases and J lost 0 bases. CDR3 bases: TGCGCCAGCAGCTTTGGACTAGCGGGAGGCTCCTACAATGAGCAGTTCTTC. Protein: CASSFGLAGGSYNEQFF. The full variable domain, its missing parts supplied by reference TRBV5-1 and TRBJ2-1, is KAGVTQTPRYLIKTRGQQVTLSCSPISGHRSVSWYQQTPGQGLQFLFEYFSETQRNKGNFPGRFSGRQFSNSRSEMNVSTLELGDSALYLCASSFGLAGGSYNEQFFGPGTRLTVL.

The rearrangement links TRBV11-3 to TRBJ2-7, with D hard to call. Germline CDR1 is SGHNT and CDR2 is YENEEA. V was pared by 3 bases and J by 4 bases, with 10 bases between. CDR3 size: 13 residues. In DNA form, the CDR3 reads TGTGCCAGCAGCTTTGGGCAGCTTTACGAGCAGTACTTC. This sequence encodes CASSFGQLYEQYF.

This chain links TRBV2 with TRBJ1-6; 10 bases line up with TRBD1. V shed 3 bases, J shed 10 bases, and the junction held 6 bases outside the gene matches. Germline assignment: CDR1 SNHLY and CDR2 FYNNEI. This CDR3 has 15 residues. The CDR3 nucleotides read TGTGCCAGCAGTGATGTAGGACAGGGGGGATCACCCCTCCACTTT. Translated: CASSDVGQGGSPLHF.

The J gene is TRBJ1-1, the V gene TRBV5-5; no clear D. The germline V gene has CDR1 SGHKS and CDR2 YYEKEE (reference sequence). The CDR3 is made up of 16 amino acids. Trimming left V 0 bases short and J 0 bases short, with 12 bases between. The CDR3 is CASSLGIVGMNTEAFF. CDR3 bases: TGTGCCAGCAGCTTGGGGATTGTGGGCATGAACACTGAAGCTTTCTTT.

With respect to this clone: A junction boundary mismatches the germline segment, possibly from a read error. The chain is built from TRBV29-1 and TRBJ2-7; D call uncertain. The germline V gene encodes CDR1 SQVTM and CDR2 ANQGSEA. This CDR3 has 11 residues. CDR3 amino acids: CSAGSSYEQYF. The CDR3 DNA reads TGTTCCGCAGGTTCATCCTACGAGCAGTACTTC.

In this sample, this clone turned up once. This chain links TRBV27 with TRBJ2-1; D not certain. The CDR3 extends over 12 amino acids. CDR1 and CDR2 (germline): MNHEY, SMNVEV (reference sequence). The V and J ends lost 2 bases and 5 bases respectively, with 4 bases between them. The CDR3 DNA reads TGTGCCAGCAGTTTAAATGACAATGAGCAGTTCTTC. It yields the protein CASSLNDNEQFF.

CDR3 amino acids: CASSPHTGEPNEKLFF. Here the CDR3 DNA reads TGCGCCAGCAGCCCCCATACAGGGGAGCCTAATGAAAAACTGTTTTTT. The genes are TRBV4-1 and TRBJ1-4; TRBD1 agrees at 7 bases. V dropped 4 bases and J dropped 3; count of bases not matched to a gene: 8. Germline assignment: CDR1 MGHRA and CDR2 YSYEKL. The CDR3 is 16 amino acids.

CDR3 DNA: TGCGCCAGCAGCCAAGATTCCCATCATGGTCGAATTGGCTACACCTTC. Its protein is CASSQDSHHGRIGYTF. The chain uses TRBV4-1 and TRBJ1-2; D uncertain. Germline values: CDR1 MGHRA, CDR2 YSYEKL. There are 16 residues in the CDR3. V was shortened by 0 bases and J by 7 bases, with 18 bases between the two germline ends.

This clone was detected a few times. This rearrangement joins TRBV30 to TRBJ1-1; weak D call: TRBD1 (5 bases). With 3 bases removed from V and 4 bases from J, the gap between germline ends came to 15 bases. The CDR3 extends over 14 amino acids. Per germline, CDR1 GTSNPN and CDR2 SVGIG (reference sequence). The CDR3 region is CAWSPLLGGTEAFF. The CDR3 DNA sequence: TGTGCCTGGAGCCCACTGTTGGGGGGCACTGAAGCTTTCTTT. The full variable domain, its missing parts supplied by reference TRBV30 and TRBJ1-1, is SQTIHQWPATLVQPVGSPLSLECTVEGTSNPNLYWYRQAAGRGLQLLFYSVGIGQISSEVPQNLSASRPQDRQFILSSKKLLLSDSGFYLCAWSPLLGGTEAFFGQGTRLTVV.

There are a few counts of this clone. The V and J genes are TRBV10-3 and TRBJ2-3, with 12 bases aligning to TRBD2. CDR1 and CDR2 from the germline V gene are ENHRY and SYGVKD. CDR3 length: 19 residues. J was trimmed by 1 base and V by 2 bases; bases with no gene match: 10. CDR3 residues: CAISERLAGDLGGTDTQYF. The CDR3 bases are TGTGCCATCAGTGAGCGACTAGCGGGAGATCTAGGGGGCACAGATACGCAGTATTTT.

The chain uses TRBV7-9 and TRBJ1-2; a weak D match, TRBD1 (5 bases). Per germline, CDR1 SEHNR and CDR2 FQNEAQ (reference sequence). There are 17 residues in the CDR3. V gave up 0 bases and J gave up 5 bases, with 19 bases separating them. The DNA of the CDR3 is TGTGCCAGCAGCTTAGCCTGGACACAGGATAGGATTTATGGCTACACCTTC. Amino acid sequence: CASSLAWTQDRIYGYTF.

The chain is built from TRBV7-2 and TRBJ2-7, with 9 bases matching TRBD2. This CDR3 is 19 amino acids long. Unmatched junction bases numbered 12, after V lost 0 bases and J lost 0 bases. The germline gives CDR1 SGHTA, CDR2 FQGNSA. The CDR3 DNA reads TGTGCCAGCAGCTTAGCCTTGGGACTAGCTGACCGATTCTCCTACGAGCAGTACTTC. This translates into CASSLALGLADRFSYEQYF.

Only one count was recorded for this clone. The V gene is TRBV12-5, the J gene TRBJ2-3, with 12 bases lining up with TRBD2. Germline CDR1 is LGHNT and CDR2 is FRNRAP. V was pared by 4 bases and J by 6 bases, with 8 bases of the junction left unmatched. CDR3 size: 16 residues. CDR3 bases: TGTGCTAGTGGTTCTCAGACTAGCGGGAGTTTGGATACGCAGTATTTT. This codes for CASGSQTSGSLDTQYF.

V usage is TRBV7-8 and J usage is TRBJ2-2; D remains unclear. The CDR3 sequence is 11 residues long. V lost 5 bases to trimming and J lost 8 bases, with 6 bases between them. Germline loops: CDR1 SGHVS, CDR2 FQNEAQ. CDR3 in DNA: TGTGCCAGCAGCCCGAGGGGGGAGCTGTTTTTT. Translating it yields CASSPRGELFF.

This clone has just one count. The CDR3 sequence is CASSEEERETQYF. The CDR3 DNA reads TGCGCCAGCAGTGAGGAGGAGCGGGAGACCCAGTACTTC. The chain is built from TRBV10-1 and TRBJ2-5, with D possibly matching TRBD2 (5 bases). The V gene lost 2 bases and the J gene lost 5 bases, with 9 bases spanning the gap. The V gene's germline CDR1 is WNHNN and CDR2 SYGVQD (reference sequence). The CDR3 loop spans 13 amino acids.

The chain employs TRBV12-5 and TRBJ2-3; no definite D call. Germline CDR1 and CDR2: LGHNT and FRNRAP. V was shortened by 6 bases and J by 0 bases, with 10 bases between the two germline ends. The length of the CDR3 is 14 residues. CDR3 DNA sequence: TGTGCTAGTGGGGCAAGGGCTAGCACAGATACGCAGTATTTT. Residues: CASGARASTDTQYF.

J is TRBJ2-2 and V is TRBV11-3, with a weak D call TRBD1 (5 bases). This CDR3 comprises 16 residues. Germline values: CDR1 SGHNT, CDR2 YENEEA. Between the trimmed V and J ends, which lost 1 base and 3 bases, there was a span of 12 bases. Written as DNA, the CDR3 is TGTGCCAGCAGCTTAGTCGCTGGGGCTGACACCGGGGAGCTGTTTTTT. This translates into CASSLVAGADTGELFF. The full variable domain, its missing parts supplied by reference TRBV11-3 and TRBJ2-2, is EAGVVQSPRYKIIEKKQPVAFWCNPISGHNTLYWYLQNLGQGPELLIRYENEEAVDDSQLPKDRFSAERLKGVDSTLKIQPAELGDSAVYLCASSLVAGADTGELFFGEGSRLTVL.

The chain recombines TRBV19 with TRBJ1-5; 9 bases fit TRBD1. Germline V gives CDR1 LNHDA, CDR2 SQIVND (reference sequence). V trimming: 7 bases; J trimming: 5 bases; junction bases outside the gene matches: 6. The CDR3 contains 14 residues. The CDR3 DNA follows: TGTGCCAGTACCGGGACAGGGATGTATCAGCCCCAGCATTTT. Residues: CASTGTGMYQPQHF.

The V call is TRBV18, the J call TRBJ2-3; 10 positions agree with TRBD2. In germline, CDR1 is KGHSH, CDR2 LQKENI. The length of the CDR3 is 17 residues. After removal of 4 bases from V and 2 bases from J, the junction contained 9 bases not matched to a gene. CDR3 nucleotide sequence: TGTGCCAGCTCACACAATAGGACTAGCGGAAACACAGATACGCAGTATTTT. It yields the protein CASSHNRTSGNTDTQYF.

V usage is TRBV2 and J usage is TRBJ1-3; the D is unclear. In germline, CDR1 is SNHLY, CDR2 FYNNEI. The CDR3 totals 14 residues. With 1 base removed from V and 2 bases from J, the gap between germline ends came to 6 bases. As DNA, the CDR3 is TGTGCCAGCAGTGAAGTAGACCCTGGAAACACCATATATTTT. Protein: CASSEVDPGNTIYF.

In DNA form, the CDR3 reads TGCGCCAGCCGAGGGACAGGGGGTAGTTACGAGCAGTACTTC. It translates to CASRGTGGSYEQYF. The chain employs TRBV4-1 and TRBJ2-7, with 11 bases aligning to TRBD1. The germline V gene encodes CDR1 MGHRA and CDR2 YSYEKL. CDR3 size: 14 residues. V shed 8 bases, J shed 4 bases, and the junction held 7 bases outside the gene matches.

The chain carries TRBV28 and TRBJ2-7, with 13 bases that match TRBD2. The CDR3 runs 15 residues. Germline values: CDR1 MDHEN, CDR2 SYDVKM. Unmatched junction bases numbered 8, after V lost 3 bases and J lost 9 bases. For the CDR3, the DNA is TGTGCCAGCAGTTTCCTGACTAGCGGGAGGCGAGTGCAGTACTTC. Translated, it gives CASSFLTSGRRVQYF.

CDR3 sequence (DNA): TGTGCCAGCAGTCGGGAACAGGGACCCACAGATACGCAGTATTTT. Residues: CASSREQGPTDTQYF. The chain links TRBV6-4 to TRBJ2-3, with D tentatively TRBD1 (6 bases). Trimming removed 5 bases from V and 2 bases from J, with 14 bases in between. Germline CDR1 is MRHNA and CDR2 is SNTAGT. The CDR3 totals 15 residues.